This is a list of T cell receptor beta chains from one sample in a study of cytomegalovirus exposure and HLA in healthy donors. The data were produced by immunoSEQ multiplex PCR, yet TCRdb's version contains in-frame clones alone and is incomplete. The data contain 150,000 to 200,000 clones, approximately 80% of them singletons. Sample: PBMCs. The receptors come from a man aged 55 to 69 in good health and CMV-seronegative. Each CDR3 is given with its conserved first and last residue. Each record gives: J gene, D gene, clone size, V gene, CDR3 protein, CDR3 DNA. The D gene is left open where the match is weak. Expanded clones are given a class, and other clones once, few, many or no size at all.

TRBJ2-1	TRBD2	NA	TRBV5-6	CASSDAGTSGGNEQFF	TGTGCCAGCAGCGACGCCGGGACTAGCGGGGGAAATGAGCAGTTCTTC
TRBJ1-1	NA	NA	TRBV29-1	CSVGRTGNTEAFF	TGCAGCGTTGGCCGCACGGGGAACACTGAAGCTTTCTTT
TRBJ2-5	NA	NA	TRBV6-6	CASSRYRETQYF	TGTGCCAGCAGTAGATACAGGGAGACCCAGTACTTC
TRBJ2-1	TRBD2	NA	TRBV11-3	CASSSGLAGNNEQFF	TGTGCCAGCAGCTCAGGACTAGCGGGGAACAATGAGCAGTTCTTC
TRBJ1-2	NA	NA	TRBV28	CASSPPSSRGYTF	TGTGCCAGCAGCCCTCCGTCCTCACGGGGCTACACCTTC
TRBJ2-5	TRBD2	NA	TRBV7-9	CASSIGTRGSQETQYF	TGTGCCAGCAGCATCGGGACTAGGGGAAGCCAGGAGACCCAGTACTTC
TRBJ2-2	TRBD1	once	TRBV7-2	CASSPVRQGIAGELFF	TGTGCCAGCAGCCCCGTCCGACAGGGTATCGCCGGGGAGCTGTTTTTT
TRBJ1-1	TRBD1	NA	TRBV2	CASSGSTGRFMGAFF	TGTGCCAGCAGTGGGTCGACAGGGAGGTTTATGGGCGCTTTCTTT
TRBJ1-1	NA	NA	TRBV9	CASSVELAQPTEAFF	TGTGCCAGCAGCGTTGAACTCGCACAGCCCACTGAAGCTTTCTTT
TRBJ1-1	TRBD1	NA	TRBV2	CASSKGTGRNTEAFF	TGTGCCAGCAGTAAGGGGACAGGGAGAAACACTGAAGCTTTCTTT
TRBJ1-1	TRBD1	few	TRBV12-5	CASGPDRTATLNTEAFF	TGTGCTAGTGGTCCGGACAGGACCGCTACTCTGAACACTGAAGCTTTCTTT
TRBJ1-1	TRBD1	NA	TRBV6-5	CASSKDRENTEAFF	TGTGCCAGCAGTAAGGACAGGGAGAACACTGAAGCTTTCTTT
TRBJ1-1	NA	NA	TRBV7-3	CASSLSGYTEAFF	TGTGCCAGCAGCTTATCAGGGTACACTGAAGCTTTCTTT
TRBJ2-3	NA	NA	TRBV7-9	CASSLVTGPWTDTQYF	TGTGCCAGCAGCTTAGTGACAGGCCCCTGGACAGATACGCAGTATTTT
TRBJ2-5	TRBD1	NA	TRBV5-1	CASSLDRGKETQYF	TGCGCCAGCAGCTTAGACAGGGGGAAAGAGACCCAGTACTTC
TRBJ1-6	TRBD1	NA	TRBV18	CASSSTGVNSPLHF	TGTGCCAGCTCATCAACAGGGGTTAATTCACCCCTCCACTTT
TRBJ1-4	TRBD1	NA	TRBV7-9	CASSLAETGYEKLFF	TGTGCCAGCAGCTTAGCGGAGACAGGGTATGAAAAACTGTTTTTT
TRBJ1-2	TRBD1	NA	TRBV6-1	CASSEGPGGSSVYGYTF	TGTGCCAGCAGTGAAGGGCCAGGGGGTTCTTCGGTGTATGGCTACACCTTC
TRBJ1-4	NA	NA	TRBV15	CATSRDQTTNEKLFF	TGTGCCACCAGCAGAGATCAGACAACTAATGAAAAACTGTTTTTT
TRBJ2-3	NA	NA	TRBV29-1	CSAGDPSQYF	TGCAGCGCCGGAGACCCGTCCCAGTATTTT
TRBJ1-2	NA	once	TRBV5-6	CASSLVGAGRGGYTF	TGTGCCAGCAGCTTGGTGGGGGCAGGGAGAGGTGGCTACACCTTC
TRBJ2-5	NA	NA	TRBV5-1	CASSLGTEETQYF	TGCGCCAGCAGCTTGGGGACAGAAGAGACCCAGTACTTC
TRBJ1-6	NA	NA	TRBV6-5	CASSWGGNSPLHF	TGTGCCAGCAGTTGGGGGGGGAATTCACCCCTCCACTTT
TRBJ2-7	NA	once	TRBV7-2	CASRYTGTPYEQYF	TGTGCCAGCAGGTATACAGGGACCCCCTACGAGCAGTACTTC
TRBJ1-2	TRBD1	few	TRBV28	CASSPIDRVDGYTF	TGTGCCAGCAGTCCCATAGACAGGGTGGATGGCTACACCTTC
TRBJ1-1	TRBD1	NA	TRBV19	CVPQGAGVNTEAFF	TGTGTCCCGCAGGGGGCGGGAGTGAACACTGAAGCTTTCTTT
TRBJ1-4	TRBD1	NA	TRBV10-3	CAITIRDRGEKLFF	TGTGCCATCACGATTCGGGACAGAGGAGAAAAACTGTTTTTT
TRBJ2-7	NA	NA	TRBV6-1	CASKETGSSYEQYF	TGTGCCAGCAAGGAGACAGGAAGCTCCTACGAGCAGTACTTC
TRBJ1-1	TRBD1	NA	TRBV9	CASSVGQGGTEAFF	TGTGCCAGCAGCGTAGGACAGGGGGGAACTGAAGCTTTCTTT
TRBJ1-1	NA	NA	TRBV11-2	CASSLDAGFRGEAFF	TGTGCCAGCAGCTTAGATGCGGGGTTTAGAGGTGAAGCTTTCTTT
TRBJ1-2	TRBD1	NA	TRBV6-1	CASRVGQPYGYTF	TGTGCCAGCAGGGTGGGACAGCCCTATGGCTACACCTTC
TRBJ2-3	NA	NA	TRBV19	CASSPSTDTQYF	TGTGCCAGTAGTCCCTCCACAGATACGCAGTATTTT
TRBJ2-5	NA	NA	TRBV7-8	CASSLPEHRVKRLHQETQYF	TGTGCCAGCAGCCTTCCCGAGCACAGGGTAAAGCGACTCCACCAAGAGACCCAGTACTTC
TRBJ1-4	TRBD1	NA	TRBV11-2	CASSLWGPGQGISKLFF	TGTGCCAGCAGCTTGTGGGGACCGGGACAGGGGATTTCTAAACTGTTTTTT
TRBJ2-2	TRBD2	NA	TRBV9	CASSVVKVLAVNTGELFF	TGTGCCAGCAGCGTAGTCAAGGTGCTAGCGGTTAACACCGGGGAGCTGTTTTTT
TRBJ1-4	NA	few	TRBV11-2	CASSLGHAGEKLFF	TGTGCCAGCAGCCTGGGACACGCAGGTGAAAAACTGTTTTTT
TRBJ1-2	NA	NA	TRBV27	CASSFSGANYGYTF	TGTGCCAGCAGTTTTTCCGGTGCTAACTATGGCTACACCTTC
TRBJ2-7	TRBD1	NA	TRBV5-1	CASSPHRQGEYEQYF	TGCGCCAGCAGCCCGCATCGACAGGGGGAGTACGAGCAGTACTTC
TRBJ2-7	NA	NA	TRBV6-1	CASRRDSYEQYF	TGTGCCAGCAGGAGGGACTCCTACGAGCAGTACTTC
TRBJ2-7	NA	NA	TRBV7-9	CASSFGTGRTWGSYEQYF	TGTGCCAGCAGCTTTGGTACAGGTAGAACCTGGGGCTCCTACGAGCAGTACTTC
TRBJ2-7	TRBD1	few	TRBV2	CASSRTGYEQYF	TGTGCCAGCAGTCGGACAGGGTACGAGCAGTACTTC
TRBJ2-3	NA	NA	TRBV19	CASSTMGQEVTDTQYF	TGTGCCAGTAGTACGATGGGACAAGAAGTCACAGATACGCAGTATTTT
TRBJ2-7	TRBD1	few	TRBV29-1	CSVPGQGGIEQYF	TGCAGCGTCCCCGGACAGGGTGGAATCGAGCAGTACTTC
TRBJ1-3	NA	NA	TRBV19	CASSRVSGNTIYF	TGTGCCAGTTCCCGGGTCTCTGGAAACACCATATATTTT
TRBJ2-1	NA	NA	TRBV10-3	CAIMGGGMNEQFF	TGTGCCATCATGGGCGGAGGGATGAATGAGCAGTTCTTC
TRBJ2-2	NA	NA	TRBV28	CASTQNGRGETATGELFF	TGTGCCAGCACTCAAAACGGTCGCGGGGAGACGGCCACCGGGGAGCTGTTTTTT
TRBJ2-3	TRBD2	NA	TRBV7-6	CASSLGLAGDTDTQYF	TGTGCCAGCAGCTTAGGACTAGCGGGGGACACAGATACGCAGTATTTT
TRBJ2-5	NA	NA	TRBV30	CAWSVLKGKGETQYF	TGTGCCTGGAGTGTATTAAAGGGGAAAGGGGAGACCCAGTACTTC
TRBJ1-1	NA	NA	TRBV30	CAFNRDPNTEAFF	TGTGCCTTCAACAGGGATCCCAACACTGAAGCTTTCTTT
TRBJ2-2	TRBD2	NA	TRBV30	CAWTGGTHTGELFF	TGTGCCTGGACGGGAGGGACCCACACCGGGGAGCTGTTTTTT
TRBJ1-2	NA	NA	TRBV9	CASSVSGEGIYRYPF	TGTGCCAGCAGCGTGTCCGGGGAGGGCATCTATCGCTACCCCTTC
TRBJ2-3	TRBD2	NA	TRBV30	CAWSVQSGATDTQYF	TGTGCCTGGAGTGTACAGAGCGGGGCCACAGATACGCAGTATTTT
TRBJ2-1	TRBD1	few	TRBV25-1	CASSGGTGVNEQFF	TGTGCCAGCAGTGGCGGGACAGGGGTAAATGAGCAGTTCTTC